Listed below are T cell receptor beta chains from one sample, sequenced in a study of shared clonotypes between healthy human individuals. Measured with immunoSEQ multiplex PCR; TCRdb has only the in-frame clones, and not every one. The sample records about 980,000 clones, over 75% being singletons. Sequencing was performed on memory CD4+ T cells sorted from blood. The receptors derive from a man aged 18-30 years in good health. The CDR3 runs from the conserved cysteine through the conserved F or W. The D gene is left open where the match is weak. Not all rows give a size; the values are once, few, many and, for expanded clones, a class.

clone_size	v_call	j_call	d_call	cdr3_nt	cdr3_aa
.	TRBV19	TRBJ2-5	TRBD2	TGTGCCAGTAGCCCTACTAGCGGGAGTGCAGAGACCCAGTACTTC	CASSPTSGSAETQYF
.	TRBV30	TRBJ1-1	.	TGTGCCTGGAGTGTCCTCGTTGGGAACACTGAAGCTTTCTTT	CAWSVLVGNTEAFF
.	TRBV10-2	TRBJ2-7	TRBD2	TGCGCCAGCAGTGAGGGTGCTAGCGGGGGCTCCGAGCAGTACTTC	CASSEGASGGSEQYF
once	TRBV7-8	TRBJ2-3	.	TGTGCCAGCAGCTTAGCCCGAGCTGCACGCACAGATACGCAGTATTTT	CASSLARAARTDTQYF
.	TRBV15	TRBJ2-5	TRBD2	TGTGCCACCAACAGAGATTGGGGACTAGTAGGAGAGACCCAGTACTTC	CATNRDWGLVGETQYF
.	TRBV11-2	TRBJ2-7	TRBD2	TGTGCCAGCAGCCCAAGACTAGCGGGAACATCCTACGAGCAGTACTTC	CASSPRLAGTSYEQYF
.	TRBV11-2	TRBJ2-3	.	TGTGCCAGCAGCCGCCAGGGGGGATACACAGATACGCAGTATTTT	CASSRQGGYTDTQYF
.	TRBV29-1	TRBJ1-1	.	TGCAGCGTTGACAGAAGCGGTCTCCGGGGACCCAACACTGAAGCTTTCTTT	CSVDRSGLRGPNTEAFF
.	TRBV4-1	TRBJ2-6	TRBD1	TGCGCCAGCAGCCAAGTGAGACAGGGCCTCTCTGGGGCCAACGTCCTGACTTTC	CASSQVRQGLSGANVLTF
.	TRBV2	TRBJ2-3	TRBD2	TGTGCCAGCAGTGAGGCGGGGGTAAGCACAGATACGCAGTATTTT	CASSEAGVSTDTQYF
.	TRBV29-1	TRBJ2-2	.	TGCAGCGTTGGGCGCGAGGCGAACACCGGGGAGCTGTTTTTT	CSVGREANTGELFF
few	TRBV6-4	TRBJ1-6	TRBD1	TGTGCCAGCAGCCCGGGACAGGGCAATTCACCCCTCCACTTT	CASSPGQGNSPLHF
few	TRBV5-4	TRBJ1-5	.	TGTGCCAGCAGCACACAGGGCAGCAATCAGCCCCAGCATTTT	CASSTQGSNQPQHF
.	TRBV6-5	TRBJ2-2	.	TGTGCCAGCAGTCTCAGGGGGGCCGGGGAGCTGTTTTTT	CASSLRGAGELFF
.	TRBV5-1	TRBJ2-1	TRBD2	TGCGCCAGCAGCTTGGCCGTTACTAGCGGATCCTACAATGAGCAGTTCTTC	CASSLAVTSGSYNEQFF
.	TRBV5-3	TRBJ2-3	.	TGTGCCAGAAGCTTGGGCACAGATACGCAGTATTTT	CARSLGTDTQYF
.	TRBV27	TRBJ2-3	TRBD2	TGTGCCAGCACGTCCGGTGGGAGGGCCACAGATACGCAGTATTTT	CASTSGGRATDTQYF
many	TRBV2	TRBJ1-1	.	TGTGCCAGCAGTGCCGGGCTCGGCACTGAAGCTTTCTTT	CASSAGLGTEAFF
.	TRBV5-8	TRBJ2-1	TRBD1	TGTGCCAGCAGCGCTAACGGACAGGGGGTAAGAAATGAGCAGTTCTTC	CASSANGQGVRNEQFF
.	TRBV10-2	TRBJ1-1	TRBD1	TGCGCCAGCAGTGAGATCCCAGGGGGAAGGAGGAACACTGAAGCTTTCTTT	CASSEIPGGRRNTEAFF
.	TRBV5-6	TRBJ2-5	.	TGTGCCAGCAGCTTTATAGGGTGGGAGACCCAGTACTTC	CASSFIGWETQYF
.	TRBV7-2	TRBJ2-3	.	TGTGCCAGCAGAGACGGTAGCACAGATACGCAGTATTTT	CASRDGSTDTQYF
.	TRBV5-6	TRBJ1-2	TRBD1	TGTGCCAGCAGCCGGGACAGGGGGCTTTTAGGCTACACCTTC	CASSRDRGLLGYTF
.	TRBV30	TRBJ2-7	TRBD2	TGTGCCTGGAGTGTAGGCAGCGGGGGTAGTCTCGGGCAGTACTTC	CAWSVGSGGSLGQYF
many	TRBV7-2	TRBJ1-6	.	TGTGCCAGCAGAGGCCGGGGCAGTGTTAATTCACCCCTCCACTTT	CASRGRGSVNSPLHF
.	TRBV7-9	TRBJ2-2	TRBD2	TGTGCCAGCAGCTTAATCCTAGCGGGAGGCACCGGGGAGCTGTTTTTT	CASSLILAGGTGELFF
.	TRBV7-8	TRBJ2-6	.	TGTGCCAGCAGCGACCACTCGGGAGGGGCCAACGTCCTGACTTTC	CASSDHSGGANVLTF
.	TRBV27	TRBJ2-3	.	TGTGCCAGCAGATTTCACCGGGACAGCACAGATACGCAGTATTTT	CASRFHRDSTDTQYF
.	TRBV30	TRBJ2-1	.	TGTGCCTGGAGTGTAAATCGCGGGACGGGAACGTTCTTC	CAWSVNRGTGTFF